The source of this T cell receptor beta chain is a study of shared clonotypes between healthy human individuals. Study-wide context: Per donor, CD8 memory used one plate, CD8 naive used two, CD4 memory used three and CD4 naive used three.

Study outcomes and limitations: Among donors, sharing of clonotypes was expected to be affected by sequencing depth.

With regard to this clone: Antigen unknown.

The CDR3 loop spans 19 amino acids. V shed 5 bases, J shed 4 bases, and the junction held 22 bases outside the gene matches. Germline assignment: CDR1 SGHTA and CDR2 FQGNSA. TCRdb's copy holds only in-frame clones and misses some; the assay was immunoSEQ multiplex PCR. The table lists 2 million to 3 million clones, approximately 93% of them singletons. There were no recent acute infections or vaccinations among the donors, who were healthy HIV-negative adults. From CD4+ cells came CD45RA+ naive and CD45RA-negative memory subsets. Specimen: naive CD4+ T cells from PBMCs. Subset here: CD45RA+ positively selected. The chain has TRBV7-2 and TRBJ2-7; 8 bases agree with TRBD2. This receptor was identified in a man aged 18 to 30 in good health. Some clones in this sample may be carry-over from other donors' samples. CDR3 sequence: CASSPRGGSGNWGLYEQYF. The CDR3 DNA reads TGTGCCAGCAGCCCGAGGGGGGGTAGCGGGAATTGGGGTTTGTACGAGCAGTACTTC.